What follows are 18 T cell receptor beta chains derived from one specimen sequenced in a study of immune evolution from preneoplasia to lung adenocarcinoma. TCRdb's copy holds only in-frame clones and misses some; the assay was immunoSEQ multiplex PCR. The sample has tens of thousands of clones, under 80% seen once; the top ten hold approximately 4.8%. The specimen sequenced was FFPE invasive lung adenocarcinoma tissue. The source is a person between 60 and 69 years old with lung adenocarcinoma.

The chain uses TRBV7-9 and TRBJ2-3, with TRBD1 identical over 7 bases. This CDR3 contains 14 residues. Trimming cost V 6 bases and J 5 bases; bases outside gene matches: 8. Per the germline V gene, CDR1 is SEHNR and CDR2 is FQNEAQ (reference sequence). CDR3 amino acids: CASSEDRDRDTQYF. In DNA form, the CDR3 reads TGTGCCAGCAGTGAAGACAGGGACAGAGATACGCAGTATTTT.

V usage is TRBV9 and J usage is TRBJ2-7; 9 positions match TRBD1. The CDR3 length is 15 residues. The V and J ends lost 0 bases and 7 bases, in that order; junction bases with no gene match: 8. The germline CDR1 and CDR2 sequences are SGDLS and YYNGEE. The CDR3 DNA follows: TGTGCCAGCAGCGTAGACGGGAACAGGGGGCGAGAGCAGTACTTC. This encodes CASSVDGNRGREQYF.

The chain combines TRBV6-5 with TRBJ2-3; D gene uncertain. Per the germline V gene, CDR1 is MNHEY and CDR2 is SVGAGI. Trimming took off 4 bases at V and 8 bases at J, with 7 bases between the two ends. The CDR3 runs 11 residues. CDR3 loop: CASSLTGTQYF. CDR3 DNA: TGTGCCAGCAGTTTAACCGGTACGCAGTATTTT.

As for this clone: At one of its ends the junction is not consistent with the germline gene, which may arise from a read error. The rearrangement joins TRBV7-9 to TRBJ1-2, with D possibly TRBD1 on 6 matching bases. Germline values: CDR1 SEHNR, CDR2 FQNEAQ (reference sequence). The CDR3 is made up of 13 amino acids. CDR3 protein: CASSTTTGRELNF. CDR3 nucleotide sequence: TGTGCCAGCAGCACAACCACAGGGCGCGAATTGAACTTC.

This chain connects TRBV5-1 to TRBJ2-7; D is possibly TRBD1 (5 bases). The V and J ends lost 1 base and 2 bases respectively, with 10 bases between them. The CDR3 loop spans 14 amino acids. Germline values: CDR1 SGHRS, CDR2 YFSETQ. The CDR3: CASSLPTDPYEQYF. The DNA of the CDR3 is TGCGCCAGCAGCTTGCCGACAGACCCCTACGAGCAGTACTTC. Supplemented by reference TRBV5-1 and TRBJ2-7, the full variable domain reads KAGVTQTPRYLIKTRGQQVTLSCSPISGHRSVSWYQQTPGQGLQFLFEYFSETQRNKGNFPGRFSGRQFSNSRSEMNVSTLELGDSALYLCASSLPTDPYEQYFGPGTRLTVT.

The chain employs TRBV29-1 and TRBJ1-5, with a possible D match to TRBD1 (5 bases). Germline CDR1 SQVTM, CDR2 ANQGSEA. The V end lost 4 bases, the J end lost 4 bases, and 8 bases lay between the germline ends. CDR3 size: 12 residues. The CDR3 here is CSVGGPNQPQHF. The CDR3 DNA follows: TGCAGCGTTGGGGGACCTAATCAGCCCCAGCATTTT.

The rearrangement uses TRBV7-2 and TRBJ1-3, with D possibly being TRBD1 (5 bases). The CDR3 is 16 amino acids. Deletions cut 1 base from V and 3 bases from J, with 13 bases between. Germline V lookup: CDR1 SGHTA, CDR2 FQGNSA. DNA for the CDR3: TGTGCCAGCAGCTTAGTTCAAGGGGTGCTTGGAAACACCATATATTTT. Residues: CASSLVQGVLGNTIYF.

This clone was seen once. The chain employs TRBV5-4 and TRBJ2-1; 7 bases align to TRBD2. Trimming cost V 5 bases and J 8 bases; bases outside gene matches: 10. Per the germline V gene, CDR1 is SGHNT and CDR2 is YYREEE (reference sequence). This CDR3 spans 14 amino acids. The CDR3 loop reads CASRGTTIGDEQFF. In DNA, the CDR3 is TGTGCCAGCAGAGGGACTACCATTGGGGATGAGCAGTTCTTC.

This chain uses TRBV7-2 with TRBJ2-1, with D maybe TRBD2 (6 bases). The CDR3 covers 15 residues. V was clipped by 1 base and J by 7 bases, with 14 bases between them. Germline V gene data show CDR1 as SGHTA and CDR2 as FQGNSA. As DNA, the CDR3 is TGTGCCAGCAGCTTAGGGGTTACCCGGGGGAATGAGCAGTTCTTC. It specifies CASSLGVTRGNEQFF. Full variable domain (missing parts from reference TRBV7-2 and TRBJ2-1): GAGVSQSPSNKVTEKGKDVELRCDPISGHTALYWYRQSLGQGLEFLIYFQGNSAPDKSGLPSDRFSAERTGGSVSTLTIQRTQQEDSAVYLCASSLGVTRGNEQFFGPGTRLTVL.

The V gene is TRBV19, the J gene TRBJ2-4; maybe TRBD1 (5 bases). Germline V gene lookup returns CDR1 LNHDA and CDR2 SQIVND (reference sequence). V shed 5 bases and J shed 5 bases, with 13 bases lying between them. The CDR3 is 14 residues long. CDR3 DNA sequence: TGTGCCAGTAGTGGTAGGACATTGGAAAACATTCAGTACTTC. This translates into CASSGRTLENIQYF. The whole variable domain, remainder taken from reference TRBV19 and TRBJ2-4, is DGGITQSPKYLFRKEGQNVTLSCEQNLNHDAMYWYRQDPGQGLRLIYYSQIVNDFQKGDIAEGYSVSREKKESFPLTVTSAQKNPTAFYLCASSGRTLENIQYFGAGTRLSVL.

This clone was picked up a small number of times. This sequence joins TRBV10-1 and TRBJ2-2; TRBD2 agrees at 16 bases. The V gene's germline CDR1 is WNHNN and CDR2 SYGVQD (reference sequence). The CDR3 covers 20 residues. V shed 2 bases, J shed 1 base, and the junction held 7 bases outside the gene matches. CDR3 sequence: CASSEKGLAGGPRNTGELFF. CDR3 nucleotide sequence: TGCGCCAGCAGTGAGAAGGGACTAGCGGGAGGGCCTCGGAACACCGGGGAGCTGTTTTTT.

This clone occurred once. This sequence joins TRBV28 and TRBJ2-7; perhaps TRBD2 as D (5 bases). The CDR3 runs 13 residues. CDR1 and CDR2 (germline): MDHEN, SYDVKM. The V end lost 7 bases, the J end lost 3 bases, and 13 bases lay between the germline ends. The CDR3 bases are TGTGCCAGCATGTCGGGTGGAGGCTACGAGCAGTACTTC. Its protein product is CASMSGGGYEQYF.

V and J are TRBV19 and TRBJ2-7, with TRBD2 as a possible D gene (6 bases). Trimming left V 2 bases short and J 0 bases short, with 14 bases between. This CDR3 is built from 16 residues. CDR1 and CDR2 from the germline V gene are LNHDA and SQIVND (reference sequence). CDR3 protein: CASSIRDRGSSYEQYF. The CDR3 nucleotides read TGTGCCAGTAGTATAAGGGACCGGGGGAGCTCCTACGAGCAGTACTTC.

The chain couples TRBV30 to TRBJ2-7; a weak D match, TRBD1 (6 bases). The ends were cut back, 2 bases at V and 5 bases at J, with 7 bases in the middle. Per the germline V gene, CDR1 is GTSNPN and CDR2 is SVGIG (reference sequence). This CDR3 is built from 11 residues. CDR3 protein: CAWSRDNEQYF. In DNA form, the CDR3 reads TGTGCCTGGAGTAGGGACAACGAGCAGTACTTC.

In this sample, this clone turned up a few times. V and J are TRBV5-4 and TRBJ2-2; weak D call: TRBD2 (6 bases). Trimming pared 1 base from V and 3 bases from J, leaving 7 bases between. The CDR3 has 14 amino acids. Germline-derived CDR1 and CDR2 are SGHNT and YYREEE (reference sequence). DNA for the CDR3: TGTGCCAGCAGCTTGTCTAGCGACACCGGGGAGCTGTTTTTT. It translates to CASSLSSDTGELFF.

V usage is TRBV6-1 and J usage is TRBJ1-1, with TRBD1 as a possible D gene (5 bases). This CDR3 is 13 amino acids long. Germline V gives CDR1 MNHNS, CDR2 SASEGT. The CDR3: CGAGTSMNTEAFF. CDR3 in DNA: TGTGGGGCAGGGACGAGTATGAACACTGAAGCTTTCTTT.

The V and J genes are TRBV27 and TRBJ2-6; weak D call: TRBD1 (5 bases). Germline loops: CDR1 MNHEY, CDR2 SMNVEV (reference sequence). The CDR3 totals 17 residues. V lost 5 bases, J lost 0 bases, and 14 bases lay in between. This CDR3 is CASSTLTDSSGANVLTF. In nucleotides, the CDR3 is TGTGCCAGCAGTACTCTGACAGATAGCTCTGGGGCCAACGTCCTGACTTTC.

This clone was counted once. This sequence joins TRBV2 and TRBJ1-5; no clear D. CDR1 is SNHLY and CDR2 is FYNNEI in the germline V gene. Trimming pared 6 bases from V and 1 base from J, leaving 4 bases between. The CDR3 consists of 12 residues. CDR3 nucleotide sequence: TGTGCCAGCAGGGACAGCAATCAGCCCCAGCATTTT. Translation gives CASRDSNQPQHF.